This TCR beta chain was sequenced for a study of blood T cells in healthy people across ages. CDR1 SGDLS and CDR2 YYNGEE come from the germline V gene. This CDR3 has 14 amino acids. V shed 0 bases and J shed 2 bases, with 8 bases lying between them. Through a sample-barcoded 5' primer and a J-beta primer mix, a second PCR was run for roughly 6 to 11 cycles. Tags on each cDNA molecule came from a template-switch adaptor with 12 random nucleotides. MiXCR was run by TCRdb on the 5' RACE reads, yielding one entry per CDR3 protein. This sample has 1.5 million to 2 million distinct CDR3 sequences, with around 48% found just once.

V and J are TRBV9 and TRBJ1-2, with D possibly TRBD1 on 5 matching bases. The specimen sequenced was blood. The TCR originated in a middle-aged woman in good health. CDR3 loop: CASSVDEGNYGYTF. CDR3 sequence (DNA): TGTGCCAGCAGCGTAGATGAGGGGAACTATGGCTACACCTTC. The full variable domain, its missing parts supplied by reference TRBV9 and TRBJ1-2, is DSGVTQTPKHLITATGQRVTLRCSPRSGDLSVYWYQQSLDQGLQFLIQYYNGEERAKGNILERFSAQQFPDLHSELNLSSLELGDSALYFCASSVDEGNYGYTFGSGTRLTVV.